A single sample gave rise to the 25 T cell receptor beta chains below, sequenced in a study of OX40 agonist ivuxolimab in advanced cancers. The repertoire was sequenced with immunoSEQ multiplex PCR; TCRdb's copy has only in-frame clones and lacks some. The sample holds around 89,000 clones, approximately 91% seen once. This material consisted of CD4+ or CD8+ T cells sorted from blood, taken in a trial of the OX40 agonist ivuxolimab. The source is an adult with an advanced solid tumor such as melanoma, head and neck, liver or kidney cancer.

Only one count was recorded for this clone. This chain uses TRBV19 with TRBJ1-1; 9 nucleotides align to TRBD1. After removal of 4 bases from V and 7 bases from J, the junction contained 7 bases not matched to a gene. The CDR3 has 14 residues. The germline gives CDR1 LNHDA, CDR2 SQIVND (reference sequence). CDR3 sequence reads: CASSTGQGVSEAFF. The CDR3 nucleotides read TGTGCCAGTAGTACGGGACAGGGCGTTAGTGAAGCTTTCTTT.

CDR3 nucleotide sequence: TGTGCCAGCAGCCAACAGGGGGTTGTTTCGGAGACCCAGTACTTC. Translating it yields CASSQQGVVSETQYF. The chain combines TRBV7-6 with TRBJ2-5; 8 nucleotides line up with TRBD1. The CDR3 runs to 15 residues. The V gene's germline CDR1 is SGHVS and CDR2 FNYEAQ. Trimming at V came to 5 bases and at J to 5 bases, leaving 10 bases not matched to a gene.

The CDR3 region is CASSRGSGSGNTIYF. For the CDR3, the DNA is TGTGCCAGCAGCAGAGGGAGTGGCTCTGGAAACACCATATATTTT. The chain employs TRBV21-1 and TRBJ1-3. TRBV21-1 constitutes a pseudogene. This CDR3 has 15 amino acids.

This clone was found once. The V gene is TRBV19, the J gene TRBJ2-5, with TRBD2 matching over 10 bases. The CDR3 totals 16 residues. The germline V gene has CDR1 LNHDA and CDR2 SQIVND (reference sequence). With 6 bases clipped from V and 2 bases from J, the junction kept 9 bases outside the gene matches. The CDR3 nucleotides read TGTGCCAGTAGACCTAGCGGGGGTCTGAAACAAGAGACCCAGTACTTC. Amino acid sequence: CASRPSGGLKQETQYF. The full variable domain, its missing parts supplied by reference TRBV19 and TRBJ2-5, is DGGITQSPKYLFRKEGQNVTLSCEQNLNHDAMYWYRQDPGQGLRLIYYSQIVNDFQKGDIAEGYSVSREKKESFPLTVTSAQKNPTAFYLCASRPSGGLKQETQYFGPGTRLLVL.

The CDR3 protein is CASSLLTRLTDTQYF. The CDR3 DNA reads TGTGCCAGCAGTTTATTAACTAGACTCACAGATACGCAGTATTTT. V usage is TRBV28 and J usage is TRBJ2-3; D possibly corresponds to TRBD2 (5 bases). The CDR3 totals 15 residues. V was clipped by 1 base and J by 2 bases, with 10 bases between them. Germline assignment: CDR1 MDHEN and CDR2 SYDVKM. The entire variable domain, with the rest obtained from reference TRBV28 and TRBJ2-3, is as follows: DVKVTQSSRYLVKRTGEKVFLECVQDMDHENMFWYRQDPGLGLRLIYFSYDVKMKEKGDIPEGYSVSREKKERFSLILESASTNQTSMYLCASSLLTRLTDTQYFGPGTRLTVL.

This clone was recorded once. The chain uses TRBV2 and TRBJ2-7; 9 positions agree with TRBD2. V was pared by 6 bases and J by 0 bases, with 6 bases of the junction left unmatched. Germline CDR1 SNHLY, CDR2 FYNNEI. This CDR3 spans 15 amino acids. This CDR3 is CASRGAGGSSYEQYF. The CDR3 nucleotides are TGTGCCAGCAGGGGAGCGGGGGGAAGCTCCTACGAGCAGTACTTC.

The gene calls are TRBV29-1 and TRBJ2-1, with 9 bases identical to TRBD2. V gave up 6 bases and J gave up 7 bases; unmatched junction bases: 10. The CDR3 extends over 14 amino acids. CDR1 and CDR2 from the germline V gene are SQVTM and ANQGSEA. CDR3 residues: CSVGGGVPGNEQFF. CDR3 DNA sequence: TGCAGCGTCGGCGGGGGGGTCCCGGGGAATGAGCAGTTCTTC.

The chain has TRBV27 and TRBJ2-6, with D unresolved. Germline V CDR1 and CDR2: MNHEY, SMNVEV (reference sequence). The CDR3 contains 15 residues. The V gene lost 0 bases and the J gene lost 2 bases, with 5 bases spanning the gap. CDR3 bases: TGTGCCAGCAGTTTATCTTTTCCTGGGGCCAACGTCCTGACTTTC. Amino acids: CASSLSFPGANVLTF.

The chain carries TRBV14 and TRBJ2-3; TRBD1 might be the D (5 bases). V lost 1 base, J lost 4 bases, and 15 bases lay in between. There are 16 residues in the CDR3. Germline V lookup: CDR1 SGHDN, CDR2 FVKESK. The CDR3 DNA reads TGTGCCAGCAGCCAAGGGCAAGGGGTTGTCGCAGATACGCAGTATTTT. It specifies CASSQGQGVVADTQYF.

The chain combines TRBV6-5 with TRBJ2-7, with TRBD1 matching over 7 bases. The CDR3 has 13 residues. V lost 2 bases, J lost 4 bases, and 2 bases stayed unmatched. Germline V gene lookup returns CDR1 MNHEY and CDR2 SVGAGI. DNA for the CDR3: TGTGCCAGCAGTTACAGGGGGCCATACGAGCAGTACTTC. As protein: CASSYRGPYEQYF.

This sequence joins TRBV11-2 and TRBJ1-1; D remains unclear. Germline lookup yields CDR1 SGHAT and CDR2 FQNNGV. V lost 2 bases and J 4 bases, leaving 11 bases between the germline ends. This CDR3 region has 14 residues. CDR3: CASSLMGSVTEAFF. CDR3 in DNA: TGTGCCAGCAGCTTAATGGGCAGCGTCACTGAAGCTTTCTTT.

The CDR3 DNA reads TGTGCCAGTAGTAACCCGGGACAGGAGAACACTGAAGCTTTCTTT. Protein: CASSNPGQENTEAFF. V usage is TRBV19 and J usage is TRBJ1-1; 8 bases align to TRBD1. The CDR3 consists of 15 residues. Germline V gene lookup returns CDR1 LNHDA and CDR2 SQIVND (reference sequence). Germline trimming cut 4 bases from V and 1 base from J; bases unmatched to any gene: 5.

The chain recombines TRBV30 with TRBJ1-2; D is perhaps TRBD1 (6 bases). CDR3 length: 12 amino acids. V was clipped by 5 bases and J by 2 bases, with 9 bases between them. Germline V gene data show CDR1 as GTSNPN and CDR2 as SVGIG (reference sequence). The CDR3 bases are TGTGCCTGGTTCCAGGGGAACTATGGCTACACCTTC. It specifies CAWFQGNYGYTF.

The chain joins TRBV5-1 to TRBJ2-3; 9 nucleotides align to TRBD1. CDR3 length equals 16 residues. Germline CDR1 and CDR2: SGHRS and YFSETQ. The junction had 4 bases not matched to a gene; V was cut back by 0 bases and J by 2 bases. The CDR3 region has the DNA TGCGCCAGCAGCTTGGGGACAGGGGACAACACAGATACGCAGTATTTT. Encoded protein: CASSLGTGDNTDTQYF.

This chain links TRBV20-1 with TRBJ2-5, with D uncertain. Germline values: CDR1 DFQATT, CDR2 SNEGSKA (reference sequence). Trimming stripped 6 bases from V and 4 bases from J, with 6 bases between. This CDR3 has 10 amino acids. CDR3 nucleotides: TGCAGTGCCGTTGGAGAGACCCAGTACTTC. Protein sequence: CSAVGETQYF.

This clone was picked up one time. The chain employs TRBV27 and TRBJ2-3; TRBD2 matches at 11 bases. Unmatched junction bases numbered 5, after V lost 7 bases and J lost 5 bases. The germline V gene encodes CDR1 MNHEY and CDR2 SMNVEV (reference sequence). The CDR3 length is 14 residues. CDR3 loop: CASMASGRRDTQYF. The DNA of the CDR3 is TGTGCCAGCATGGCTAGCGGGAGGAGAGATACGCAGTATTTT.

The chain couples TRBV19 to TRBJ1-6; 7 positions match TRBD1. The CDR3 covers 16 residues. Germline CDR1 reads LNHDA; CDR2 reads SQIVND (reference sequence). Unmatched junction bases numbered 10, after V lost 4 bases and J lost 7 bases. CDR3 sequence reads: CASSKGQTVSNSPLHF. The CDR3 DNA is TGTGCCAGTAGTAAGGGACAGACCGTTTCCAATTCACCCCTCCACTTT. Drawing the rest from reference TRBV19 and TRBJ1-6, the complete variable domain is DGGITQSPKYLFRKEGQNVTLSCEQNLNHDAMYWYRQDPGQGLRLIYYSQIVNDFQKGDIAEGYSVSREKKESFPLTVTSAQKNPTAFYLCASSKGQTVSNSPLHFGNGTRLTVT.

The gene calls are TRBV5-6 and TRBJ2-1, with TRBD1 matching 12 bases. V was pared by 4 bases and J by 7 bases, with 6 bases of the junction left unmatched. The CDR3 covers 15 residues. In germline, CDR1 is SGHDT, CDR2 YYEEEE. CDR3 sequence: CASSRGQGAWNEQFF. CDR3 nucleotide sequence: TGTGCCAGCAGCCGGGGACAGGGGGCTTGGAATGAGCAGTTCTTC.

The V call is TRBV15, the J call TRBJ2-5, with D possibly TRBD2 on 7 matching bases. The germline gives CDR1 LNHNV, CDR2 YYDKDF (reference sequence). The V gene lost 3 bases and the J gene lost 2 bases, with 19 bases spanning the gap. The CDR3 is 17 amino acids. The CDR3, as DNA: TGTGCCACCAGCAGGGGGGGGCGGGGCAGCGGACAAGAGACCCAGTACTTC. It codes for CATSRGGRGSGQETQYF.

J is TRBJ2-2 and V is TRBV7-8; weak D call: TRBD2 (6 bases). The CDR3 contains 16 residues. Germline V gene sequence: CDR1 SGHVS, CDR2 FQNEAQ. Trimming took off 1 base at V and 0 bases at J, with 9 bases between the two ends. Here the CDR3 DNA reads TGTGCCAGCAGCTTAGTGCGGGGCTCGAACACCGGGGAGCTGTTTTTT. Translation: CASSLVRGSNTGELFF.

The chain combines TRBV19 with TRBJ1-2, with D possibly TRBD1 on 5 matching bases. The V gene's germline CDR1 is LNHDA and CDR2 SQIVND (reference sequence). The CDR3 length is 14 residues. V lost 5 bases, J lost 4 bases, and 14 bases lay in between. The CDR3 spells CASSLRGVGYGYTF. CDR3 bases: TGTGCCAGTAGTCTTCGGGGCGTAGGCTATGGCTACACCTTC.

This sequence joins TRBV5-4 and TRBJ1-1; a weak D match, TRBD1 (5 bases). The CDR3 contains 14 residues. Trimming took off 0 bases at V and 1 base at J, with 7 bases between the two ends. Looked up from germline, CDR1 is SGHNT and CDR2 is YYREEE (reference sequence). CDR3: CASSLDTGNTEAFF. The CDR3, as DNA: TGTGCCAGCAGCTTGGACACAGGGAACACTGAAGCTTTCTTT.

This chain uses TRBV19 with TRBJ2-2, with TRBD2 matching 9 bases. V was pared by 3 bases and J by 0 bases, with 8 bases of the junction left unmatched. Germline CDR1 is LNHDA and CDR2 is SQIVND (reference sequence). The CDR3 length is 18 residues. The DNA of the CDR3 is TGTGCCAGTAGTATCCGGGGACTAGCAGACCCGAACACCGGGGAGCTGTTTTTT. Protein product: CASSIRGLADPNTGELFF.

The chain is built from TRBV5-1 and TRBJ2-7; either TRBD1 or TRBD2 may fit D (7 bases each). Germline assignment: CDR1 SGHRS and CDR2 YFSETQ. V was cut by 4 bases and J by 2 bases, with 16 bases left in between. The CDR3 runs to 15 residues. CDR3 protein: CASSPDREGPYEQYF. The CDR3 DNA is TGCGCCAGCAGCCCTGACAGGGAGGGTCCCTACGAGCAGTACTTC.

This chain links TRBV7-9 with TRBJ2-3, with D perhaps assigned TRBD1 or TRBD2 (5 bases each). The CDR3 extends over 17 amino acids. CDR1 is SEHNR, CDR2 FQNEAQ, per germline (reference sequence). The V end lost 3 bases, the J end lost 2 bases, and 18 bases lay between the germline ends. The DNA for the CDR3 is TGTGCCAGCAGCTTGGGGTACGGGACGCAGTACACAGATACGCAGTATTTT. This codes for CASSLGYGTQYTDTQYF.